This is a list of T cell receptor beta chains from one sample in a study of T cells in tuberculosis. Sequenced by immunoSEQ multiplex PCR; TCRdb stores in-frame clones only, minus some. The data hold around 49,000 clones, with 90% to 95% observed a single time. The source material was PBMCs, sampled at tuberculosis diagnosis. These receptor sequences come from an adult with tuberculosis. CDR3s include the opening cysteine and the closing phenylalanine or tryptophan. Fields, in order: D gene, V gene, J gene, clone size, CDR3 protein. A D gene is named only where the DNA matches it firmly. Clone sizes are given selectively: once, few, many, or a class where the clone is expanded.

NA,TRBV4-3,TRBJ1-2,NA,CASSSSWAGVNYGYTF
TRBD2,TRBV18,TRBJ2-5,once,CASSPTSGIQETQYF
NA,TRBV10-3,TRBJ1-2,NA,CAISFDDSRPGYTF
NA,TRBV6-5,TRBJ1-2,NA,CASSYLRNYGYTF
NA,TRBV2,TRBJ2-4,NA,CASSEARLAKNIQYF
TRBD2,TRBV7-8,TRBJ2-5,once,CASSLASSGMKTQYF
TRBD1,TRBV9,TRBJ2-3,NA,CASSLRDREPDTQYF
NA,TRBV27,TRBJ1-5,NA,CASSFLGQPQHF
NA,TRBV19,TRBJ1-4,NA,CASAHPPRVEKLFF
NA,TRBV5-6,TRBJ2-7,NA,CASSPETRGYYEQYF
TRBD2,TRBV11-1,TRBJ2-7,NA,CASSLPRGLGISYEQYF
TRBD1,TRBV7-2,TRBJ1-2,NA,CASSLGQEHYGYTF
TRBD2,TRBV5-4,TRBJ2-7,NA,CASSLELAGASYEQYF
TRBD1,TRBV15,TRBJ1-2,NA,CATSREVGTDLWYGYTF
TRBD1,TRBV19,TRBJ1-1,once,CASSIPTGIGNTEAFF
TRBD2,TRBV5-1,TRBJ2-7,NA,CASSPVLAGELAHEQYF
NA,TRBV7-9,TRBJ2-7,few,CASSLRLEGLEQYF